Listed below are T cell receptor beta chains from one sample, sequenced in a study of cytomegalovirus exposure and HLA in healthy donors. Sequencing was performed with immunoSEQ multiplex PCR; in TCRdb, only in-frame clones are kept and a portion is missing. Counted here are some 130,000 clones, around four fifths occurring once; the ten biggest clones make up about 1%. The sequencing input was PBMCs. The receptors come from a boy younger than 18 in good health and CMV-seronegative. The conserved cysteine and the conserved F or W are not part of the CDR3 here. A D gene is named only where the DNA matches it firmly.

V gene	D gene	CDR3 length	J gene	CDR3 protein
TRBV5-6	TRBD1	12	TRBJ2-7	ASSFGDRSYEQY
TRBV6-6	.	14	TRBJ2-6	ASSYGGGANLNVLT
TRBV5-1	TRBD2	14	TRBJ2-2	ASSPRGTSVTGELF
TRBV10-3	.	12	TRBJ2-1	AISAGTDNYEQF
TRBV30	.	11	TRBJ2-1	AWRGGGSNEQF
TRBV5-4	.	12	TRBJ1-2	ASSTRETSYGYT
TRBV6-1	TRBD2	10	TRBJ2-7	ATTSASYEQY
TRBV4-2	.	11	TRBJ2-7	AGVGGLIYEQY
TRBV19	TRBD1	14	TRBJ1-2	ASSALGQRSNYGYT
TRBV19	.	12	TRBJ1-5	ASKPRDIGQPQH
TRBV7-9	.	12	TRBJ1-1	ASSLGHPNTEAF
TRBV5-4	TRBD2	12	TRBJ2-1	ASSTKGLAIEQF
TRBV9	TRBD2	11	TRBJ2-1	ASNGRENNEQF
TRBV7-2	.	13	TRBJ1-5	ASSLGGLRGQPQH
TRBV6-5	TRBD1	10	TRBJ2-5	ASTQTGETQY
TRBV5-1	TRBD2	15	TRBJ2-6	ASSSLAGGSGANVLT
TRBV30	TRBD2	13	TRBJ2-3	ALVPTSGNGDTQY
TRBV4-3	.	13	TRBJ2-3	ASSQDTTTTDTQY
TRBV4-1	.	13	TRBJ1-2	ASSQGPGVTYGYT
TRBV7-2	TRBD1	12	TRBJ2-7	ASSFGQGSYEQY
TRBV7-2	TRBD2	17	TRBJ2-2	ASSSRRTSGVESTGELF
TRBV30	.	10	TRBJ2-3	AWSKIADTQY
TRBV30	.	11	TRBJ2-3	AWGVSVTDTQY
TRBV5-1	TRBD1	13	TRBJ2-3	ASSFTGGGTDTQY
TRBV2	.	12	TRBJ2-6	ASSHGVGANVLT
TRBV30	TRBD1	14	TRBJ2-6	AWSVGTARGANVLT
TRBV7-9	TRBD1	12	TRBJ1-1	ASSPGQGATEAF
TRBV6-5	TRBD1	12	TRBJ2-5	ASRGTEYQETQY
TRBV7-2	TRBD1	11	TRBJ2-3	ASSRTGFHTQY
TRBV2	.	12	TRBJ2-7	ASSERQGFYEQY
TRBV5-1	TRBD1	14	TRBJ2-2	ASSSAGGQSTGELF
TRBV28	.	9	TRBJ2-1	ATTRAGEQF
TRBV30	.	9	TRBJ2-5	AWTRAGEQY
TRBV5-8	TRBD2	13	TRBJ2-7	ASSRREVRSDEQY
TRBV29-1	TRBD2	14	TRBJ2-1	SVEDLGLAGVAEQF
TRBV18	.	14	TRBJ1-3	ASSPGQFSSGNTIY
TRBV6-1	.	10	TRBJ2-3	ASSEASARRD
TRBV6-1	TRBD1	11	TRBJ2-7	ASFRDRVYEQY
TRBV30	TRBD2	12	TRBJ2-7	AWRRTPGGYEQY
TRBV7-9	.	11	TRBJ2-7	ASSLLRSGIQY
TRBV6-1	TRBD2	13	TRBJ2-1	ASSVLAGSYNEQF
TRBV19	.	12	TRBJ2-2	ASSIARGTGELF